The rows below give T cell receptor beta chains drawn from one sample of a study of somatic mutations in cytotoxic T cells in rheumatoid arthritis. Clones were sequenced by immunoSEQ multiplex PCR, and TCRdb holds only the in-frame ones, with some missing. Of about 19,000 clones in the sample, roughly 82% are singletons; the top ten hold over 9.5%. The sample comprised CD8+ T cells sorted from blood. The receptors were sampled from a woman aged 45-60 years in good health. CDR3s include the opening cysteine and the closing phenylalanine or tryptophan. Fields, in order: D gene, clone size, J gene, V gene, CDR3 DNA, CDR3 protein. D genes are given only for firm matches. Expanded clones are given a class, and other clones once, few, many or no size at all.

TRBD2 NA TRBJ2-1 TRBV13 TGTGCCAGCAGCTCCCCCATGGGGGAGGGCTCCTACAATGAGCAGTTCTTC CASSSPMGEGSYNEQFF
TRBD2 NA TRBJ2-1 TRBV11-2 TGTGCCAGCAGCCTTACTAGCGGGAGTTACAATGAGCAGTTCTTC CASSLTSGSYNEQFF
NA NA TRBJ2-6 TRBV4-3 TGCGCCAGCAGCCAAGATCAGGGCTCTGGGGCCAACGTCCTGACTTTC CASSQDQGSGANVLTF
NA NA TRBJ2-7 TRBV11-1 TGTGCCAGCAGCTTCTCTCTAGGTGGCGAGCAGTACTTC CASSFSLGGEQYF
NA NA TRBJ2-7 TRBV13 TGTGCCAGCAGCTTAGTATCCGAGCAGTACTTC CASSLVSEQYF
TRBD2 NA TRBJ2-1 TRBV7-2 TGTGCCAGCAGCTCCTCGGGGCGGGAGGTGAATGAGCAGTTCTTC CASSSSGREVNEQFF
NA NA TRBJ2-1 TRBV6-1 TGTGCCAGCAACTTTGCGGGGACCTACAATGAGCAGTTCTTC CASNFAGTYNEQFF
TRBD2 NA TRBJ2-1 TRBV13 TGTGCCAGCGGTGGGACTAGCGGGGGGCCCGGTTACAATGAGCAGTTCTTC CASGGTSGGPGYNEQFF
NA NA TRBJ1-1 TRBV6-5 TGTGCCAGCGGGGAGCTTCGCACTGAAGCTTTCTTT CASGELRTEAFF
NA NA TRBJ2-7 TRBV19 TGTGCCAGTAGTATAGACGTGGGACGGCCCTACGAGCAGTACTTC CASSIDVGRPYEQYF
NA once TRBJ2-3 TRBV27 TGTGCCAGCAGCTATTGGGCTAGTTGGGGTAGCACAGATACGCAGTATTTT CASSYWASWGSTDTQYF
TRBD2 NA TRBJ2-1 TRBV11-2 TGTGCCAGCAGCTTACACGGGACTAGCGGGGGCCATGAGCAGTTCTTC CASSLHGTSGGHEQFF
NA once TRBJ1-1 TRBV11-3 TGTGCCAGCAGCTTAGGCGGGGGGGCGGACACTGAAGCTTTCTTT CASSLGGGADTEAFF
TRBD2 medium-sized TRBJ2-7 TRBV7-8 TGTGCCAGCAGTACCAGCGGGAGTTACGAGCAGTACTTC CASSTSGSYEQYF
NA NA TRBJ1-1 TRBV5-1 TGCGCCAGCACGGAGGAGGGAATGAACACTGAAGCTTTCTTT CASTEEGMNTEAFF
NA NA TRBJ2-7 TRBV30 TGTGCCTGGAGTGACGGGGGTCCCTCCTACGAGCAGTACTTC CAWSDGGPSYEQYF
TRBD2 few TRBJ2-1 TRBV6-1 TGTGCCAGCAGTGAGGGACTAGCATCCAATGAGCAGTTCTTC CASSEGLASNEQFF
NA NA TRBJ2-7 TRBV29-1 TGCAGCGGTACCGAGACAGGCTACGAGCAGTACTTC CSGTETGYEQYF
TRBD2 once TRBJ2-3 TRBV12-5 TGTGCTAGTGGTTTGCTTCTAATAGCGGGAGGGCCGACCACAGATACGCAGTATTTT CASGLLLIAGGPTTDTQYF
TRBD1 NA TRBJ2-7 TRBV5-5 TGTGCCAGCAGCTTGCCACAGGGGGGCTACGAGCAGTACTTC CASSLPQGGYEQYF
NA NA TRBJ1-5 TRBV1 TGCACCAGCAGCCAAGGGGGGGGAGGAGATAGCAATCAGCCCCAGCATTTT CTSSQGGGGDSNQPQHF
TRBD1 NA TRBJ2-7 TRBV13 TGTGCCAGCAGCTTAGGCAGACAGGGTTTGGGGGAGCAGTACTTC CASSLGRQGLGEQYF
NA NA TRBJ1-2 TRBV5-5 TGTGCCAGCAACTCTGGTGGGGGAATAGGCTACACCTTC CASNSGGGIGYTF
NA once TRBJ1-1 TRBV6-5 TGTGCCAGCAGTTACGTGGAGGGGGCTGAAGCTTTCTTT CASSYVEGAEAFF
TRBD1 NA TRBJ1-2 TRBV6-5 TGTGCCAGCAGTTGGGCACAGGGGGCAAACGGCTACACCTTC CASSWAQGANGYTF
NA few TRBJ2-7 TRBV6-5 TGTGCCAGCAGTTACACAGGAAGATACGAGCAGTACTTC CASSYTGRYEQYF
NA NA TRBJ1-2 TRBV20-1 TGCAGTGCTCCGACCCTCTATGGCTACACCTTC CSAPTLYGYTF
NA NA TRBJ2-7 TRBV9 TGTGCCAGCAGCGTAGGGGGGGATAGGAGGGACGAGCAGTACTTC CASSVGGDRRDEQYF
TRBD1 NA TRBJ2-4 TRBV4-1 TGCGCCAGCAGCCAAGGCGATACAGGGGGCGGGGAGTACTTC CASSQGDTGGGEYF
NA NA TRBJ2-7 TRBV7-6 TGTGCCAGCAGTTCTGGACCCCAAGGGGGATACGAGCAGTACTTC CASSSGPQGGYEQYF
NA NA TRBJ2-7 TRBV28 TGTGCCAGCAGTGCACTTGGGGGGCCCCGTTTCAGCGAGCAGTACTTC CASSALGGPRFSEQYF
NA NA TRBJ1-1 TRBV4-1 TGCGCCAGCAGCCAAGAGCGCAGGGGATTAATGAGTGTTGCTTTCTTT CASSQERRGLMSVAFF
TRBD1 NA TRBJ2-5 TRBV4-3 TGCGCCAGCAGCCAGGGTGAAGGGGGCAGGGAGACCCAGTACTTC CASSQGEGGRETQYF
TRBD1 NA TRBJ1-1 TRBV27 TGTGCCAGCAGTCACGGGACAGGGGTCCCTGAAGCTTTCTTT CASSHGTGVPEAFF